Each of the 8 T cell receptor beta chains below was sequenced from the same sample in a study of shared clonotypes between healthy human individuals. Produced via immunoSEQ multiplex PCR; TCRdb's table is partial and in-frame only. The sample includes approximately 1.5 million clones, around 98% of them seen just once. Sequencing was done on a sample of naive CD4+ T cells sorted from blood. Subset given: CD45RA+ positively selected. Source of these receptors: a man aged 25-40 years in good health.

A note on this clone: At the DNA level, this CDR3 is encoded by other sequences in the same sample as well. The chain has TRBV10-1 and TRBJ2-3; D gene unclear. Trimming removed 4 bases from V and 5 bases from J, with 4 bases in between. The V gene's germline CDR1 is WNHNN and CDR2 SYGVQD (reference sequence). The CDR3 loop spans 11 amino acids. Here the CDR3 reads CASSAGDTQYF. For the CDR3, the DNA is TGCGCCAGCAGTGCGGGAGATACGCAGTATTTT.

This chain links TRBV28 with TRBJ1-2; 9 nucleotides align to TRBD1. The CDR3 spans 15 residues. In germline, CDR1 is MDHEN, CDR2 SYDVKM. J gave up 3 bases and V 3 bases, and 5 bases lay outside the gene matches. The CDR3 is CASSFVTGGYYGYTF. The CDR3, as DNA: TGTGCCAGCAGTTTCGTGACAGGGGGGTACTATGGCTACACCTTC.

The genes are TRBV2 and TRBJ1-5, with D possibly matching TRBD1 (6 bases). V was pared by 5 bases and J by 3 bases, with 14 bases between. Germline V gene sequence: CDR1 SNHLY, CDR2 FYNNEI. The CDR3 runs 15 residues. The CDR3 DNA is TGTGCCAGCAGTTGGGAGGGGGTATCCAATCAGCCCCAGCATTTT. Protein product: CASSWEGVSNQPQHF.

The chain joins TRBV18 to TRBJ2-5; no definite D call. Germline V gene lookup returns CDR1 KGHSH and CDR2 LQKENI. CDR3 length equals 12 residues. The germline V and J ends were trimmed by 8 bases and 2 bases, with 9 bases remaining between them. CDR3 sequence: CASTLKQETQYF. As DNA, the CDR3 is TGTGCCAGCACACTAAAACAAGAGACCCAGTACTTC.

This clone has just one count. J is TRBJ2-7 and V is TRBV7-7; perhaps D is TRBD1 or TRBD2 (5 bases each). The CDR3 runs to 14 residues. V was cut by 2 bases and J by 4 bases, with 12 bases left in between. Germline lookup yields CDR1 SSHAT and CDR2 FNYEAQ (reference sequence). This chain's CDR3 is CASSLLGRTYEQYF. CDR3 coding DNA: TGTGCCAGCAGCTTACTGGGACGGACGTACGAGCAGTACTTC.

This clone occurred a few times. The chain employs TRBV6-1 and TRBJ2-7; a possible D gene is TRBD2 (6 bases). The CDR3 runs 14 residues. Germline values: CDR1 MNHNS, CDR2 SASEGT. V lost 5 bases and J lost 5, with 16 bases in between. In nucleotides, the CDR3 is TGTGCCAGCAGTCGGAGACTAGTTGTAGACGAGCAGTACTTC. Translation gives CASSRRLVVDEQYF.

The CDR3 protein is CASSFVGTGFSGNTIYF. The CDR3 DNA is TGTGCCAGCAGCTTTGTCGGGACAGGGTTCTCTGGAAACACCATATATTTT. The V and J genes are TRBV7-9 and TRBJ1-3; TRBD1 agrees at 9 bases. The J segment lost 0 bases and the V segment lost 3 bases, leaving 6 bases of the junction unmatched. The CDR3 length is 17 residues. The germline gives CDR1 SEHNR, CDR2 FQNEAQ (reference sequence).

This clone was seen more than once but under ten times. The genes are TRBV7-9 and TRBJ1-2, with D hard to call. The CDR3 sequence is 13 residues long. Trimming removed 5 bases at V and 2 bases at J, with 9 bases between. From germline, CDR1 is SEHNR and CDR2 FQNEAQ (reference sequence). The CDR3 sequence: CASSQKGNYGYTF. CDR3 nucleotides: TGTGCCAGCAGCCAAAAAGGAAACTATGGCTACACCTTC.